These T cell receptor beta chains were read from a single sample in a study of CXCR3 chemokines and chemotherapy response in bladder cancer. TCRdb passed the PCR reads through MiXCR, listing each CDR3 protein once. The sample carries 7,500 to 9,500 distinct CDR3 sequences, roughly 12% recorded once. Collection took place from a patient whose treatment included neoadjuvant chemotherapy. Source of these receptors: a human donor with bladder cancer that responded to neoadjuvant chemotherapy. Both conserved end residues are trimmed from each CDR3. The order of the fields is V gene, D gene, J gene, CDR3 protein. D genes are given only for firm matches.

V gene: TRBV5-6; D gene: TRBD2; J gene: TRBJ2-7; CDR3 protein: ASTELAGGRYEQY
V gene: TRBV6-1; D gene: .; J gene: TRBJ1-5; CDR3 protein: ASSDNRVVQPQH
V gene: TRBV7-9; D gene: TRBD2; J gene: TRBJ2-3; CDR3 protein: ASSFTSSGAGDTQY
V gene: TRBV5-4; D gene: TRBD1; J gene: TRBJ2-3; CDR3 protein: ASSFRTGGTQGTQY
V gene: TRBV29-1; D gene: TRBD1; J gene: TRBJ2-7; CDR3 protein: SVEEGTGAPGEQY
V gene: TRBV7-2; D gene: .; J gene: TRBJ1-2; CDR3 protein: ASSLKRGAGYYGYT
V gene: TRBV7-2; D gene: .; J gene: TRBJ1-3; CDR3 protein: ASLKGSGNTIY
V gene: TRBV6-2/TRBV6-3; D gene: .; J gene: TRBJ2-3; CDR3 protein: ASSILRGYTQY
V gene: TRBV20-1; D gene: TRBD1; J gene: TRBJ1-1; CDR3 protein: SASIRQGWNTEAF
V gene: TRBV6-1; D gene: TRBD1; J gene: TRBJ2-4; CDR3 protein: ASSGQGILAKNIQY
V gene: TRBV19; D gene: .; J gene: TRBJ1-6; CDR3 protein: ASSLAGSSYNSPLH
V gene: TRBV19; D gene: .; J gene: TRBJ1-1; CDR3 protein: ASSIKGPGTEAF
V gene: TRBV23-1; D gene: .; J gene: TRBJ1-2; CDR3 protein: ASTRVANYGYT
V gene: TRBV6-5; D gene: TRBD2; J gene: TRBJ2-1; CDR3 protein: ASSTSGGPR
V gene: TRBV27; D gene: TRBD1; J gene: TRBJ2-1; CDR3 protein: ASRSTGQGEYNEQF
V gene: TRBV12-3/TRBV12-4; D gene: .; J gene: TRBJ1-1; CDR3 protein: ASSYDTEAF
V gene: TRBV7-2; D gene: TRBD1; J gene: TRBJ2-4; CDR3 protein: ASSLAVTGGDLQLAKNIQY
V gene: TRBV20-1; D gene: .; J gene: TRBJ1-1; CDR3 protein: SASPTLFTEAF
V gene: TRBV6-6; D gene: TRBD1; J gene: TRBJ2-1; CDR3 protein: ASSPGGFEQF
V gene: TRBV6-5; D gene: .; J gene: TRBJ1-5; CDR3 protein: ASSSLRRSNQPQH
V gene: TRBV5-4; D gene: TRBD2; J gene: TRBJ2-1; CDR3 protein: ASSFSLAGLNEQF
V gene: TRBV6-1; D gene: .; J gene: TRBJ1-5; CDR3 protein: ASRVGSNQPQH
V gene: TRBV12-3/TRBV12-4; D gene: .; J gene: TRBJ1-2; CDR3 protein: ASSLGPANYGYT
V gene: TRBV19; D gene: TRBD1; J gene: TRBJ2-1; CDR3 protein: ASSIEGQGNEQF
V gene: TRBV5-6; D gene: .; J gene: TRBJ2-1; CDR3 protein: ASSLVPYNEQF
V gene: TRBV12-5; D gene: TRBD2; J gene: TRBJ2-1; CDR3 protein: ASGLELAGTNEQF
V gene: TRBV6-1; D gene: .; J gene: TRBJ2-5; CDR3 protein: ASSEAGQGIQETQY
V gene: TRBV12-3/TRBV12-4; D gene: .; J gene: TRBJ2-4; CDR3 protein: ASSFGGAKNIQY
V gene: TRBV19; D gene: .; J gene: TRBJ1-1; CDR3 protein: ASSLTGGLLTEAF
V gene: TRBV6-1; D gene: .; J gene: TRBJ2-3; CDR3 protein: ASSSSAPTDTQY
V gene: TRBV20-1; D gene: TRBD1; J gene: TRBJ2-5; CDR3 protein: SATTGGRETQY
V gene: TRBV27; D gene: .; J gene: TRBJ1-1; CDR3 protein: ASMRPGLNTEAF
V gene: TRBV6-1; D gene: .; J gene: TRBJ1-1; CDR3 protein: ASSGRLNTEAF
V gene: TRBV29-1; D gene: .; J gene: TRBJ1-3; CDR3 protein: SVEKASGNTIY
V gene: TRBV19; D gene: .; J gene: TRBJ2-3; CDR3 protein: ASSIGSADTQY
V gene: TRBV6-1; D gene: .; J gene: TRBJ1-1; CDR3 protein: AVRGNTEAF
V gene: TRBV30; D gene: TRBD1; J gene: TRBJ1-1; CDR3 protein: AWNLGQVNTEAF
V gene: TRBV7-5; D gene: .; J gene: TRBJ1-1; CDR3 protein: ISVPVDGEVVWTF
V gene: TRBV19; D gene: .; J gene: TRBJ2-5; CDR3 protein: ASGRQGRETQY
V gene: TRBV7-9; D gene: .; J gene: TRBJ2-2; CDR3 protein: ASSLYGVWAGLNTGELF
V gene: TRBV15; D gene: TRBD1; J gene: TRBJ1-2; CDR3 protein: ATSPDRDYGYT
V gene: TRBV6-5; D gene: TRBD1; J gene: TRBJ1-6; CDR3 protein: ASRRDRSSYNSPLH
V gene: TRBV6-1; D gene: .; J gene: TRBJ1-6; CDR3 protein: ASSEAPAGNSPLH
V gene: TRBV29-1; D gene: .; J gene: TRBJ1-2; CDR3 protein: SVQMLGNYGYT
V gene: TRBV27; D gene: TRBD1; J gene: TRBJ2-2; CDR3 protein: ASSRDRGTGELF
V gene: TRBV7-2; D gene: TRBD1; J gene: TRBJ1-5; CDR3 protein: ASSLVGTGGNQPQH
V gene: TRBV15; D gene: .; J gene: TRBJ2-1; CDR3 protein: ATSRDRSGVYEQF
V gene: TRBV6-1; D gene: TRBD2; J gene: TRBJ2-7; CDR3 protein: ASAGLAGSYEQY
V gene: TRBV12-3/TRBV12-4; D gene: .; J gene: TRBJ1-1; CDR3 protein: ASSLKGQGSMQAF
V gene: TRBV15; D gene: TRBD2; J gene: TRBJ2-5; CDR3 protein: ATSRAGGMVETQY
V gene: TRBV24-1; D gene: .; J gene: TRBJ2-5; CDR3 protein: ATSDPRGSQETQY
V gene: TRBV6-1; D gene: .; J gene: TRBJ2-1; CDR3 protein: ASSARLSAYNEQF